Listed here are 18 T cell receptor beta chains from one sample, sequenced in a study of blood T cells in healthy people across ages. Combining a sample-barcoded 5' primer with a J-beta primer mix, a second PCR ran for 7 to 11 cycles. Using its own MiXCR run on the 5' RACE reads, TCRdb lists one record per CDR3 protein. The sample yields about 1.6 million distinct CDR3 sequences, about 35% seen once. Source material: blood. These receptors all stem from a woman under 40 in good health.

The CDR3 DNA is TGCGCCAGCAGCTTTGACCAAAGGTACGAGCAGTACTTC. Translation gives CASSFDQRYEQYF. V gene TRBV5-1 combines with J gene TRBJ2-7; no clear D gene. The CDR3 extends over 13 amino acids. Trimming took off 2 bases at V and 4 bases at J, with 10 bases between the two ends. Germline lookup yields CDR1 SGHRS and CDR2 YFSETQ.

In this sample, this clonotype turned up a few times. The gene calls are TRBV4-1 and TRBJ2-7, with D possibly being TRBD2 (5 bases). The CDR3 length is 14 residues. Germline lookup yields CDR1 MGHRA and CDR2 YSYEKL. The V and J ends lost 1 base and 6 bases respectively, with 13 bases between them. CDR3 protein: CASSQVWGEGEQYF. CDR3 sequence (DNA): TGCGCCAGCAGCCAAGTCTGGGGTGAGGGCGAGCAGTACTTC.

V and J are TRBV25-1 and TRBJ2-3; 8 bases map to TRBD1. Germline CDR1 reads MGHDK; CDR2 reads SYGVNS. The CDR3 consists of 14 residues. The V gene end was trimmed by 4 bases and the J gene end by 2 bases; junction bases not matched to a gene: 2. CDR3 residues: CASSGDRFTDTQYF. In nucleotides, the CDR3 is TGTGCCAGCAGTGGGGACAGGTTCACAGATACGCAGTATTTT. Drawing the rest from reference TRBV25-1 and TRBJ2-3, the complete variable domain is EADIYQTPRYLVIGTGKKITLECSQTMGHDKMYWYQQDPGMELHLIHYSYGVNSTEKGDLSSESTVSRIRTEHFPLTLESARPSHTSQYLCASSGDRFTDTQYFGPGTRLTVL.

The CDR3: CAAGAGYNNEQFF. CDR3 bases: TGTGCGGCGGGCGCCGGATATAACAATGAGCAGTTCTTC. The chain combines TRBV28 with TRBJ2-1; tentatively, D is TRBD2 (5 bases). This CDR3 has 13 residues. In germline, CDR1 is MDHEN, CDR2 SYDVKM.

The sample holds a few counts of this clonotype. The chain uses TRBV13 and TRBJ2-1; possibly TRBD1 for D (5 bases). Trimming left V 4 bases short and J 2 bases short, with 9 bases between. This CDR3 has 14 residues. Per germline, CDR1 PRHDT and CDR2 FYEKMQ (reference sequence). CDR3 amino acids: CASSSGSPYNEQFF. The CDR3 bases are TGTGCCAGCAGCTCAGGGTCTCCCTACAATGAGCAGTTCTTC.

The rearrangement links TRBV12-5 to TRBJ2-7; D ambiguous. Per germline, CDR1 LGHNT and CDR2 FRNRAP. V lost 2 bases and J lost 6, with 8 bases in between. The CDR3 covers 12 residues. CDR3: CASGLPPGEQYF. For the CDR3, the DNA is TGTGCTAGTGGTTTGCCCCCGGGCGAGCAGTACTTC.

The chain has TRBV4-1 and TRBJ1-1; tentative D call: TRBD1 (5 bases). V was shortened by 6 bases and J by 1 base, with 12 bases between the two germline ends. The CDR3 sequence is 14 residues long. From germline, CDR1 is MGHRA and CDR2 YSYEKL. Here the CDR3 reads CASRQGLSNTEAFF. The CDR3 DNA follows: TGCGCCAGCAGGCAGGGTCTGTCGAACACTGAAGCTTTCTTT.

This clonotype was counted a single time. Sequence at one end of the junction differs from germline and may be a read error. This chain links TRBV5-1 with TRBJ2-5, with 10 bases matching TRBD1. Judging by the DNA end, TRBJ2-7 fits better; the J call may be wrong. This CDR3 region has 14 residues. The germline CDR1 and CDR2 sequences are SGHRS and YFSETQ. The CDR3 coding sequence is TGCACCAGCAGCTTCCCGGGACAGGGGTACGAGCAGTACTTC. Translated: CTSSFPGQGYEQYF.

This clonotype was seen once. The chain links TRBV20-1 to TRBJ1-2; TRBD1 matches at 10 bases. The CDR3 consists of 15 residues. Germline CDR1 reads DFQATT; CDR2 reads SNEGSKA (reference sequence). Trimming at V came to 4 bases and at J to 8 bases, leaving 13 bases not matched to a gene. CDR3 in amino acids: CSANLPGQGPYGYTF. The CDR3 bases are TGCAGTGCTAACCTCCCGGGACAGGGGCCGTACGGCTACACCTTC.

This rearrangement joins TRBV7-2 to TRBJ1-1; D gene unclear. V dropped 0 bases and J dropped 7 bases, with 12 bases sitting between them. Germline loops: CDR1 SGHTA, CDR2 FQGNSA. This CDR3 has 14 amino acids. CDR3 in amino acids: CASSLASTASEAFF. The CDR3 DNA reads as TGTGCCAGCAGCTTAGCGAGTACGGCCAGTGAAGCTTTCTTT.

The chain recombines TRBV11-2 with TRBJ2-7, with D possibly being TRBD1 or TRBD2 (5 bases each). The CDR3 is 15 amino acids. Germline V gene data show CDR1 as SGHAT and CDR2 as FQNNGV. Trimming left V 6 bases short and J 2 bases short, with 17 bases between. CDR3 bases: TGTGCCAGCAGACCCACCGCCCGGGACCCCTACGAGCAGTACTTC. Translating it yields CASRPTARDPYEQYF.

The chain uses TRBV11-1 and TRBJ2-5, with a weak D call TRBD2 (5 bases). The closer fit of TRBJ2-7 to the DNA end suggests the J call may be wrong. Germline values: CDR1 SGHAT, CDR2 FQDESV (reference sequence). The CDR3 totals 16 residues. The DNA for the CDR3 is TGTGCCAGCAGCTTGGCTGGACGCCCCGGGGTCTACGAGCAGTACTTC. It yields the protein CASSLAGRPGVYEQYF.

Only a few counts were recorded for this clonotype. The chain recombines TRBV20-1 with TRBJ2-1; D uncertain. Germline CDR1 is DFQATT and CDR2 is SNEGSKA (reference sequence). The CDR3 totals 11 residues. Trimming stripped 1 base from V and 8 bases from J, with 6 bases between. The CDR3 loop is CSARVVDEQFF. CDR3 nucleotides: TGCAGTGCTAGAGTTGTCGATGAGCAGTTCTTC.

This clonotype has at least ten counts. The chain joins TRBV6-2 or TRBV6-3 to TRBJ2-1, with D possibly matching TRBD2 (6 bases). Germline values: CDR1 MNHEY, CDR2 SVGEGT. Trimming cost V 6 bases and J 2 bases, with 17 bases left between them. The CDR3 extends over 16 amino acids. The CDR3 protein is CASRGFVGGTYNEQFF. DNA for the CDR3: TGTGCCAGCAGGGGCTTTGTCGGGGGTACCTACAATGAGCAGTTCTTC.

This clonotype was counted between two and nine times. V is TRBV7-6 and J is TRBJ2-7; D gene uncertain. V was shortened by 3 bases and J by 5 bases, with 8 bases between the two germline ends. This CDR3 is built from 12 residues. Germline V CDR1 and CDR2: SGHVS, FNYEAQ. DNA of the CDR3: TGTGCCAGCAGCTTCGACATCCACGAGCAGTACTTC. As protein: CASSFDIHEQYF. The full variable domain, rest sourced from reference TRBV7-6 and TRBJ2-7, is GAGVSQSPRYKVTKRGQDVALRCDPISGHVSLYWYRQALGQGPEFLTYFNYEAQQDKSGLPNDRFSAERPEGSISTLTIQRTEQRDSAMYRCASSFDIHEQYFGPGTRLTVT.

V is TRBV24-1 and J is TRBJ1-2; 8 bases are shared with TRBD1. The CDR3 covers 17 residues. V dropped 3 bases and J dropped 6; count of bases not matched to a gene: 14. The germline V gene encodes CDR1 KGHDR and CDR2 SFDVKD. CDR3 loop: CATSDPHLTGEGDGYTF. CDR3 DNA: TGTGCCACCAGTGATCCCCATCTGACAGGGGAGGGGGATGGCTACACCTTC.

This clonotype has only a few counts. The rearrangement uses TRBV3-1 and TRBJ2-1; D remains unclear. This CDR3 contains 13 residues. Germline loops: CDR1 LGHDT, CDR2 YNNKEL (reference sequence). Trimming cost V 5 bases and J 10 bases, with 15 bases left between them. CDR3 DNA: TGTGCCAGCAGCAAAGGCGGAGTCAGGGAGCAGTTCTTC. It codes for CASSKGGVREQFF.

The J gene is TRBJ2-2, the V gene TRBV9, with D tentatively TRBD1 (6 bases). V lost 4 bases and J 1 base, leaving 14 bases between the germline ends. Germline lookup yields CDR1 SGDLS and CDR2 YYNGEE. The CDR3 contains 16 residues. CDR3 sequence: CASSLRTDLNTGELFF. In nucleotides, the CDR3 is TGTGCCAGCAGCCTACGGACAGATTTGAACACCGGGGAGCTGTTTTTT.